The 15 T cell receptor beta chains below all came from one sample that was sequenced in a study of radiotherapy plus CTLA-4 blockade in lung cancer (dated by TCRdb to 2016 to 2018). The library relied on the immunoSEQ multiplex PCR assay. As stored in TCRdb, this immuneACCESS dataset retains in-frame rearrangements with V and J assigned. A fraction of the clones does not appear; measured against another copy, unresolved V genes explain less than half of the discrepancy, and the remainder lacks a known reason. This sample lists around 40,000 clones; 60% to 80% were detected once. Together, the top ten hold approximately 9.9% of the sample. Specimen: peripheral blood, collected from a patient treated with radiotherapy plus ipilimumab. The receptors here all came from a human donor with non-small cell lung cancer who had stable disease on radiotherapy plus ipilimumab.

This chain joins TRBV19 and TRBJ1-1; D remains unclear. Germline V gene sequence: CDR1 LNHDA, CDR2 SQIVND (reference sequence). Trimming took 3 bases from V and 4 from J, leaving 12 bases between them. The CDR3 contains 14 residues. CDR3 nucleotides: TGTGCCAGTAGTATGCGACTATTGACCACTGAAGCTTTCTTT. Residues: CASSMRLLTTEAFF.

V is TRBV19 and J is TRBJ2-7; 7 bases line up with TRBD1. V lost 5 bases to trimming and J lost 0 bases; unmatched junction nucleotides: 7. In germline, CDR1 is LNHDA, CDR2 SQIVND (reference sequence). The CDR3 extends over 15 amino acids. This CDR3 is CASSSGQASSYEQYF. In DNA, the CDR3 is TGTGCCAGTAGTTCCGGACAGGCAAGCTCCTACGAGCAGTACTTC.

As DNA, the CDR3 is TGTGCCTGGGACAGGGTCGGGAATTCACCCCTCCACTTT. Translated: CAWDRVGNSPLHF. The chain couples TRBV30 to TRBJ1-6, with 7 bases matching TRBD1. The germline CDR1 and CDR2 sequences are GTSNPN and SVGIG (reference sequence). CDR3 length: 13 amino acids. Trimming took 5 bases from V and 7 from J; bases not matched to a gene: 5.

The CDR3 DNA reads TGCGCCAGCAGCTTAGGAGGGACAGGGGGGCACGAGCAGTACTTC. Amino acids: CASSLGGTGGHEQYF. The rearrangement uses TRBV5-1 and TRBJ2-7; 11 positions match TRBD1. The CDR3 sequence is 15 residues long. Germline assignment: CDR1 SGHRS and CDR2 YFSETQ. V shed 2 bases, J shed 5 bases, and the junction held 6 bases outside the gene matches.

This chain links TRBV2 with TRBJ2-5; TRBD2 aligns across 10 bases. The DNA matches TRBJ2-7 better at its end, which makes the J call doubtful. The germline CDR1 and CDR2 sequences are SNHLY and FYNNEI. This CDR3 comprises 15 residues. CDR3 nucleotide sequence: TGTGCCAGCAGGCCCTTAGCGGGGGGATCCTACGAGCAGTACTTC. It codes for CASRPLAGGSYEQYF.

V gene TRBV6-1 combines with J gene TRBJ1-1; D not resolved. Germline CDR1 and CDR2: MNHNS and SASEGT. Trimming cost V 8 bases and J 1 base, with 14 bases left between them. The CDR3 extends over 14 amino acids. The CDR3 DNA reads TGTGCCAGCCTATTTAAGTCCCAGAACACTGAAGCTTTCTTT. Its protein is CASLFKSQNTEAFF.

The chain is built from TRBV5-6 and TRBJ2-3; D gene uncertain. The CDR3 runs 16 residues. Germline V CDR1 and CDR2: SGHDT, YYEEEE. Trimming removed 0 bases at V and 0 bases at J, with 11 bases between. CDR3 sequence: CASSLAQTSSTDTQYF. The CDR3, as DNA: TGTGCCAGCAGCTTGGCCCAAACTTCTAGCACAGATACGCAGTATTTT.

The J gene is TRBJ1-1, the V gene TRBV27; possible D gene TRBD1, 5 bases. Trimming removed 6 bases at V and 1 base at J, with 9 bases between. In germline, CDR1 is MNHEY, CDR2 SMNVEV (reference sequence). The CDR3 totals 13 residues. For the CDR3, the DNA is TGTGCCAGCAGCTGGGGGGAGAACACTGAAGCTTTCTTT. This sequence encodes CASSWGENTEAFF.

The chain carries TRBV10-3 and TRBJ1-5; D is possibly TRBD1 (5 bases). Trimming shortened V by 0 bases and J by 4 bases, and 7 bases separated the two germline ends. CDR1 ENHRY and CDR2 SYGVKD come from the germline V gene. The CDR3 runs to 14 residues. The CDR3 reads CAISESGLNQPQHF. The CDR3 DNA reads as TGTGCCATCAGTGAGTCGGGACTAAATCAGCCCCAGCATTTT.

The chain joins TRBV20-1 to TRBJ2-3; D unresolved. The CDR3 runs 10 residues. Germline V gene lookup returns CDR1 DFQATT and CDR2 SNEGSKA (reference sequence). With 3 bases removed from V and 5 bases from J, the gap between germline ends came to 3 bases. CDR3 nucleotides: TGCAGTGCTAGGAGAGATACGCAGTATTTT. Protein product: CSARRDTQYF.

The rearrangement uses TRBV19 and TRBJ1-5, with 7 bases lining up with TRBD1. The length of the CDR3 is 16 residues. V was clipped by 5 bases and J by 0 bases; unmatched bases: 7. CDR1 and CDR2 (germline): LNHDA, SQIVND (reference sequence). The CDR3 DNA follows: TGTGCCAGTAGTCCTCGGACAGGCAATAGCAATCAGCCCCAGCATTTT. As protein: CASSPRTGNSNQPQHF.

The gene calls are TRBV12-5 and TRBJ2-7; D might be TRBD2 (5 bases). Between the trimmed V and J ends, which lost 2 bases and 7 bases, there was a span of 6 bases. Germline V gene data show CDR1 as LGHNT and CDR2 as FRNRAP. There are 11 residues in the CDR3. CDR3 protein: CASGLRGEQYF. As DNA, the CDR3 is TGTGCTAGTGGTTTGAGAGGGGAGCAGTACTTC.

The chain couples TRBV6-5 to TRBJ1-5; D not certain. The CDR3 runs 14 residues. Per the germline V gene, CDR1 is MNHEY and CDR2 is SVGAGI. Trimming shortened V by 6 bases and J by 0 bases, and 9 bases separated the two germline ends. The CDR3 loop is CASRVSYSNQPQHF. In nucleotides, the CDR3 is TGTGCCAGCAGGGTCAGTTATAGCAATCAGCCCCAGCATTTT.

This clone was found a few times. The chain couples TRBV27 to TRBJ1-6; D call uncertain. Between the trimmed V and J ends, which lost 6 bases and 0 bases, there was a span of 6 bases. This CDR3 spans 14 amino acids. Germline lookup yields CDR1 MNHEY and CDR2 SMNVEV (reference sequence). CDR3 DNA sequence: TGTGCCAGCAGCCCTATCTCCTATAATTCACCCCTCCACTTT. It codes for CASSPISYNSPLHF.

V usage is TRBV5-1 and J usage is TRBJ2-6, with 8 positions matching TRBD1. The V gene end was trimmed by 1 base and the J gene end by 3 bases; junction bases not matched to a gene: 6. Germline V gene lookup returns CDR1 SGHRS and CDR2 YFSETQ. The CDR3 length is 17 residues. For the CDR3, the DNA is TGCGCCAGCAGCTTGAGGCAGGGGGCGCTTGGGGCCAACGTCCTGACTTTC. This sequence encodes CASSLRQGALGANVLTF.